Following are 9 T cell receptor beta chains from one sample sequenced in a study of shared clonotypes between healthy human individuals. Terminally differentiated effector memory CD45RA+ cells were excluded by CCR7 positive selection of CD45RO-negative cells. Profiled with immunoSEQ multiplex PCR; TCRdb holds only in-frame clones, not every one. This table has about 2 million clones, roughly 94% appearing once. Source material: naive CD8+ T cells sorted from blood. Receptors originate from a man younger than 30 in good health.

This chain uses TRBV6-5 with TRBJ2-1, with TRBD1 as a possible D gene (5 bases). The CDR3 contains 14 residues. Germline V gives CDR1 MNHEY, CDR2 SVGAGI. Trimming pared 2 bases from V and 8 bases from J, leaving 13 bases between. The CDR3 DNA is TGTGCCAGCAGTTACGCACAGGCTGGTTATGAGCAGTTCTTC. Translated, it gives CASSYAQAGYEQFF.

The chain's CDR3 is CASSQGVSSNQPQHF. Written as DNA, the CDR3 is TGCGCCAGCAGCCAAGGGGTCAGTAGCAATCAGCCCCAGCATTTT. V usage is TRBV4-1 and J usage is TRBJ1-5; D is uncertain. The V gene's germline CDR1 is MGHRA and CDR2 YSYEKL. V was clipped by 1 base and J by 0 bases, with 7 bases between them. This CDR3 is 15 amino acids long.

This chain joins TRBV27 and TRBJ2-3; 7 nucleotides line up with TRBD2. V dropped 4 bases and J dropped 3; count of bases not matched to a gene: 7. This CDR3 region has 15 residues. The germline gives CDR1 MNHEY, CDR2 SMNVEV (reference sequence). The CDR3 coding sequence is TGTGCCAGCAGTTATCTAGGAGCGGGGACAGATACGCAGTATTTT. Its protein is CASSYLGAGTDTQYF.

The V and J genes are TRBV11-2 and TRBJ2-7; D is uncertain. Germline CDR1 reads SGHAT; CDR2 reads FQNNGV. Trimming pared 0 bases from V and 3 bases from J, leaving 9 bases between. The CDR3 length is 14 residues. The CDR3 DNA is TGTGCCAGCAGCTTAGATTCCGCAATCTACGAGCAGTACTTC. It specifies CASSLDSAIYEQYF.

This clone was picked up one time. The chain carries TRBV5-6 and TRBJ1-1, with 7 nucleotides matching TRBD1. Germline V gives CDR1 SGHDT, CDR2 YYEEEE. The V segment lost 4 bases and the J segment 0 bases; nucleotides outside the gene matches: 3. The CDR3 extends over 14 amino acids. The CDR3 nucleotides are TGTGCCAGCAGCGCGGACAGGTTGAACACTGAAGCTTTCTTT. It specifies CASSADRLNTEAFF.

This clone occurred once. The genes are TRBV9 and TRBJ2-2; possibly TRBD1 or TRBD2 for D (5 bases each). Trimming cost V 1 base and J 3 bases, with 10 bases left between them. Germline-derived CDR1 and CDR2 are SGDLS and YYNGEE. CDR3 size: 15 residues. This chain's CDR3 is CASSVQGEDTGELFF. DNA for the CDR3: TGTGCCAGCAGCGTACAGGGAGAAGACACCGGGGAGCTGTTTTTT.

This clone was detected only once. This chain links TRBV30 with TRBJ2-7; D possibly matches TRBD1 or TRBD2 (5 bases each). CDR1 and CDR2 from the germline V gene are GTSNPN and SVGIG (reference sequence). CDR3 length: 18 residues. V dropped 1 base and J dropped 5 bases, with 27 bases sitting between them. The CDR3 DNA reads as TGTGCCTGGAGTGACCCACTAGGAAAAGGACAAGGTGTTGACGAGCAGTACTTC. This encodes CAWSDPLGKGQGVDEQYF.

The gene calls are TRBV4-3 and TRBJ2-1; D is ambiguous. The V gene lost 3 bases and the J gene lost 6 bases, with 6 bases spanning the gap. The length of the CDR3 is 12 residues. Germline V lookup: CDR1 LGHNA, CDR2 YSLEER. The CDR3 DNA reads as TGCGCCAGCAGCCAGCATTCCAATGAGCAGTTCTTC. This gives the protein CASSQHSNEQFF.

The genes are TRBV5-6 and TRBJ2-7; D is unresolved. The V gene's germline CDR1 is SGHDT and CDR2 YYEEEE. The ends were cut back, 2 bases at V and 3 bases at J, with 9 bases in the middle. The CDR3 runs 13 residues. CDR3 loop: CASSFGKSYEQYF. The CDR3 DNA reads as TGTGCCAGCAGCTTTGGGAAAAGCTACGAGCAGTACTTC.